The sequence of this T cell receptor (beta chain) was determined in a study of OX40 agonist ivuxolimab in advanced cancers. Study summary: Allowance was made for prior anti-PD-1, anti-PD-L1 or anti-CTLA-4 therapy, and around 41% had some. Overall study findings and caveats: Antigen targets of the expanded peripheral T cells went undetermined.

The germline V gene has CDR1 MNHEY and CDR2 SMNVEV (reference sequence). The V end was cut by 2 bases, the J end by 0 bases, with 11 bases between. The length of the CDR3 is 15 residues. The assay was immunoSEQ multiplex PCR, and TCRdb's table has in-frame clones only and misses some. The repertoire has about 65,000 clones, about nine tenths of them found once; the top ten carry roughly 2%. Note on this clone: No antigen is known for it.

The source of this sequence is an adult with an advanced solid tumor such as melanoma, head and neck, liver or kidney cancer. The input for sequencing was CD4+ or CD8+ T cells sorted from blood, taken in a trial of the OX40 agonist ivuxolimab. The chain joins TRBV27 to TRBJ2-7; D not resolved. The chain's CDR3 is CASSLGLPSSYEQYF. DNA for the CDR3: TGTGCCAGCAGTTTAGGTCTCCCGAGCTCCTACGAGCAGTACTTC.